This T cell receptor (beta chain) was recorded in a study of vaccination and CD4 T cells after COVID-19 (dated 2022 in TCRdb). Concerning the study at large: In the convalescent cohort there were six males and four females, among whom were two Hispanic individuals, seven Caucasians, two Asians and one multiracial person. Each participant got two doses of either the Pfizer-BioNTech BNT162b2 vaccine (n=8) or the Moderna mRNA-1273 vaccine (n=2). Post-COVID blood samples were collected from convalescent patients a median of approximately 93 days after diagnosis, with a range of roughly 30 to 170 days. Post-vaccine blood samples were taken a median of about 70 days after the second vaccine dose, with a range of roughly 14 to 250 days. Overlapping spike peptide pools from SARS-CoV-2 and from the common cold coronaviruses HCoV-NL63, HCoV-OC43 and HCoV-229E were used as culture stimuli. As controls, cultures received a CEFX viral epitope pool (the positive control), an HIV-1 Nef peptide pool (the negative control), or no peptide at all. In ten to eleven COVID-19 convalescent patients and a handful of infection-naive healthy vaccine recipients, the spike-specific CD4+ TCR repertoire before mRNA vaccination was compared with the repertoire after mRNA vaccination. Memory CD4+ T cell crossreactivity between SARS-CoV-2 and common cold coronavirus spike proteins was assessed at the TCR clonotype level in an earlier paper using these donors.

About this clonotype: Its antigen target is currently unknown. Base qualities are not provided; no much larger clone lies one nucleotide away.

Paper-wide results and their limitations: Nearly all vaccine-specific clones in convalescent patients (304 of 307) were mono-reactive for SARS-CoV-2 spike rather than cross-reactive with common cold coronaviruses. The study included relatively few convalescent patients and did not analyze early timepoints after natural infection. Although the median number of SARS-CoV-2-reactive clonotypes went up from around 20 after infection to about 38 after vaccination, the increase was not significant. In convalescent patients, a median about 86% of post-vaccine SARS-CoV-2-reactive clones were detected only after vaccination, suggesting vaccine-specific priming.

There are 14 amino acids in the CDR3, from cysteine to phenylalanine inclusive. This entry keeps only the CDR3 DNA: 42 bases, framed from base 1. V and J lose 9 bases and 2 bases, and a span of 14 bases separates them. The germline V gene gives CDR1 as MDHEN and CDR2 as SYDVKM. Taken with the paper, the label for treatment or condition translates to: approximately 9-day PBMC culture with coronavirus spike peptide pools or control peptides (ViraFEST assay). CD4+ T cells from unexposed donors were collected before the COVID-19 pandemic (2011-2018). The ViraFEST assay was used in the study, in which antigen-specific T cells were expanded with peptide pools and expanded clonotypes were subsequently identified by TCR sequencing. Over 1.5 million PBMCs per well were cultured in IMDM with roughly 5.2% human AB serum and 7.5 to 10 IU/ml IL-2, plus 10 ug/ml peptide pools. On days 3 and 7, half of the culture medium was replaced with fresh IL-2-containing medium. Once the cells had been in culture for approximately 10 days, the EasySep CD4+ T cell isolation kit was used to isolate CD4+ T cells by negative selection. As far as cell numbers permitted, CD4+ T cells from unexposed donors were tested for reactivity against SARS-CoV-2 S and N as well as four spike pools from common cold coronaviruses. Ficoll-Paque Plus gradient centrifugation was used to isolate PBMCs from whole blood, and the isolated PBMCs were then either used fresh or cryopreserved at -140C. Triplicate wells were generally used for each culture condition. The leukapheresis product for the unexposed donors was obtained through commercial purchase.

Receptor amplification or capture employed PCR. TCR sequencing of DNA from cultured CD4+ T cells used the Oncomine TCR Beta short-read assay at the Johns Hopkins FTIC core. Genomic DNA was extracted from the cultured CD4+ T cells with the QIAamp micro DNA kit. Oncomine TCR Beta libraries made from cultured CD4+ T cells were pooled using unique dual indexes and sequenced on an Illumina iSeq 100. On the study's bioinformatics: Non-productive sequences were removed, and CDR3s that did not start with C, did not end with F or W, or were shorter than 7 amino acids were discarded. Antigen-specific clonotypes were identified with the MANAFEST web application by comparing peptide-stimulated wells with reference and other culture wells. Positive clones required FDR below 0.05, an odds ratio above 5, and productive frequency above 0.1% in at least two of three replicate wells. A clonotype counted as cross-reactive if it showed significant expansion both in the SARS-CoV-2 spike wells and in at least one common cold coronavirus spike condition. Levenshtein distances (stringdist) and unrooted phylogenetic trees (ape) in R version 3.6.1 were used to assess CDR3 homology. Clones were called with MiXCR by TCRdb after fastp trimmed the public reads at Q25, and only in-frame beta chains were retained. Rows with a matching CDR3 protein are joined into one entry that keeps the most common DNA and genes. TCRdb's processing, not the authors' own work, is the source of the V and J calls. The sample table shows 6,000 to 8,500 distinct CDR3 sequences, and approximately 35% are seen once. Approximately 10% of the sample is taken by the ten largest.

The source of this sequence is a human donor in good health. The specimen was CD4+ T cells from blood, cultured in vitro. The receptor chain draws on TRBV28 and TRBJ2-1; TRBD1 is possibly the D segment (5 matching bases). The sequence in DNA is TGTGCCAGTTTGCAGGGCAATGCCTACAATGAGCAGTTCTTC. Its protein is CASLQGNAYNEQFF. The reference TRBV28 and TRBJ2-1 proteins fill in what lies around the CDR3, so the full variable domain reads DVKVTQSSRYLVKRTGEKVFLECVQDMDHENMFWYRQDPGLGLRLIYFSYDVKMKEKGDIPEGYSVSREKKERFSLILESASTNQTSMYLCASLQGNAYNEQFFGPGTRLTVL.